This entry is about one TCR beta chain. Its target is unknown. The PCR had 60 Vbeta and 13 Jbeta primers. Clones were sequenced by immunoSEQ multiplex PCR, and TCRdb holds only the in-frame ones, with some missing. The sample includes about 300,000 clones, roughly 89% of them seen just once. The data were taken from a study of cytomegalovirus exposure and HLA in healthy donors. As for the study in general: HLA-typed donors were the source of about 85 million unique TCRs held in an early data release. General observations from the study: Presence/absence analyses assumed roughly uniform sequencing depth across donors. Data from an earlier analysis indicated that most TCR beta V segments were productive either about 87% or about 30% of the time. It was approximately 150 TCR beta chains that were listed as cytomegalovirus-associated.

Germline V gene sequence: CDR1 MGHRA, CDR2 YSYEKL. The CDR3 spans 15 residues. The V end lost 3 bases, the J end lost 3 bases, and 15 bases lay between the germline ends. The sequenced sample consisted of PBMCs. The chain is built from TRBV4-1 and TRBJ2-7; D not certain. This TCR was recovered from a man aged 35 to 55 in good health and CMV-seropositive. The chain's CDR3 is CASSHPRVLDYEQYF. The CDR3, as DNA: TGCGCCAGCAGCCATCCCCGGGTCCTGGACTACGAGCAGTACTTC.